Listed below are T cell receptor beta chains from one sample, sequenced in a study of cytomegalovirus exposure and HLA in healthy donors. Assay: immunoSEQ multiplex PCR; the TCRdb copy retains only in-frame clones and omits some. The data contain around 110,000 clones, around 80% of them seen just once; the ten biggest clones take up over 3.5%. Sample: PBMCs. These receptors all stem from a man aged 25-40 years in good health and CMV-seropositive. Each CDR3 is given with its conserved first and last residue. The D gene is left open where the match is weak. Where a row states a size, it is once, few, many or the class of an expanded clone; other rows omit it.

clone_size j_call v_call d_call cdr3_aa cdr3_nt
- TRBJ2-5 TRBV9 TRBD2 CASSPGGGYTETQYF TGTGCCAGCAGCCCTGGGGGGGGTTATACGGAGACCCAGTACTTC
- TRBJ1-1 TRBV29-1 TRBD1 CSVQRRVDREAEAFF TGCAGCGTTCAAAGAAGGGTTGACAGGGAAGCTGAAGCTTTCTTT
- TRBJ1-2 TRBV5-4 TRBD1 CASTSEGTGIFYGYTF TGTGCCAGCACTTCCGAAGGGACAGGGATTTTCTATGGCTACACCTTC
- TRBJ1-2 TRBV30 TRBD1 CAWSTGQANYGYTF TGTGCCTGGAGTACGGGACAGGCTAACTATGGCTACACCTTC
- TRBJ2-5 TRBV7-9 TRBD1 CASSPDRGETQYF TGTGCCAGCAGCCCGGACAGGGGAGAGACCCAGTACTTC
few TRBJ1-1 TRBV7-2 - CASSLNRLNTEAFF TGTGCCAGCAGCTTAAACAGGCTGAACACTGAAGCTTTCTTT
- TRBJ2-1 TRBV6-5 - CASSPTGSSYNEQFF TGTGCCAGCAGTCCCACAGGGAGCTCCTACAATGAGCAGTTCTTC
- TRBJ2-3 TRBV7-7 - CASSPTGATDTQYF TGTGCTAGCAGTCCGACAGGAGCTACAGATACGCAGTATTTT
- TRBJ1-4 TRBV19 - CASSNRGLVGATNPNEKLFF TGTGCCAGTAGTAACCGTGGGTTGGTGGGGGCGACGAATCCAAATGAAAAACTGTTTTTT
- TRBJ1-2 TRBV15 - CATSREGHRGYTF TGTGCCACCAGCAGAGAGGGCCACAGGGGCTACACCTTC
- TRBJ2-5 TRBV11-3 TRBD2 CASSLEPGGSQETQYF TGTGCCAGCAGCTTAGAACCGGGGGGAAGCCAAGAGACCCAGTACTTC
- TRBJ1-2 TRBV5-4 - CASSLEGGFGYTF TGTGCCAGCAGCTTGGAAGGCGGTTTTGGCTACACCTTC
- TRBJ1-2 TRBV4-2 - CASSQAPENYGYTF TGTGCCAGCAGCCAAGCCCCAGAAAACTATGGCTACACCTTC
- TRBJ2-7 TRBV18 TRBD1 CASSGTGGLYEQYF TGTGCCAGCTCAGGGACAGGAGGCTTATACGAGCAGTACTTC
- TRBJ2-3 TRBV4-2 TRBD1 CASSQVLPGQGEADTQYF TGTGCCAGCAGCCAAGTCCTGCCGGGACAGGGGGAGGCAGATACGCAGTATTTT
- TRBJ2-1 TRBV4-3 - CASSQDPPVAGGSYNEQFF TGCGCCAGCAGCCAAGATCCGCCCGTGGCCGGGGGCTCCTACAATGAGCAGTTCTTC
- TRBJ2-3 TRBV7-2 - CASTQFRGAGTDTQYF TGTGCCAGCACCCAATTCAGGGGGGCAGGCACAGATACGCAGTATTTT
- TRBJ1-1 TRBV27 TRBD1 CASSDYRGSVNTEAFF TGTGCCAGCAGTGACTACAGGGGATCCGTGAACACTGAAGCTTTCTTT
- TRBJ2-1 TRBV7-8 TRBD1 CASSLRQGRTEQFF TGTGCCAGCAGCTTACGACAGGGGAGGACTGAGCAGTTCTTC
once TRBJ2-5 TRBV10-3 TRBD1 CAISDRTGEETQYF TGTGCCATCAGTGACCGGACAGGGGAAGAGACCCAGTACTTC
- TRBJ2-5 TRBV7-8 - CASSPFVRTQYF TGTGCCAGCAGCCCTTTCGTCCGGACCCAGTACTTC
- TRBJ1-4 TRBV28 TRBD1 CASSSTGPEEKLFF TGTGCCAGCAGTTCGACAGGGCCTGAGGAAAAACTGTTTTTT
- TRBJ1-1 TRBV30 - CAWSVMRTEAFF TGTGCCTGGAGTGTAATGCGTACTGAAGCTTTCTTT
- TRBJ2-2 TRBV7-9 TRBD2 CASRQPSGRDGELFF TGTGCCAGCAGACAGCCTAGCGGGAGGGACGGGGAGCTGTTTTTT
- TRBJ1-1 TRBV4-2 TRBD1 CASSRLTGMEPSTEAFF TGTGCCAGCAGCCGTTTGACAGGGATGGAACCTAGCACTGAAGCTTTCTTT
- TRBJ1-4 TRBV28 - CASSFGGSNEKLFF TGTGCCAGCAGTTTCGGGGGATCTAATGAAAAACTGTTTTTT
few TRBJ2-1 TRBV5-1 TRBD2 CASRSQREGTNEQFF TGCGCCAGCAGAAGTCAGCGGGAGGGGACTAATGAGCAGTTCTTC
- TRBJ2-3 TRBV5-1 TRBD2 CASSLGRTSGGDTQYF TGCGCCAGCAGCTTGGGTCGGACTAGCGGGGGAGATACGCAGTATTTT
- TRBJ2-6 TRBV7-2 - CASSRQSSGANGLTF TGTGCCAGCAGTCGACAGTCCTCTGGGGCCAACGGCCTGACTTTC
- TRBJ2-2 TRBV7-3 TRBD2 CASSARGGVVGELFF TGTGCCAGCAGCGCTAGGGGAGGGGTGGTCGGGGAGCTGTTTTTT
- TRBJ2-2 TRBV5-1 - CASSFRVNTGELFF TGCGCCAGCAGCTTTAGAGTGAACACCGGGGAGCTGTTTTTT
- TRBJ2-1 TRBV29-1 - CSVRSGPSSYNEQFF TGCAGCGTCCGCAGCGGGCCGAGCTCCTACAATGAGCAGTTCTTC
- TRBJ1-3 TRBV5-1 TRBD1 CASSSGQVLPSSGNTIYF TGCGCCAGCAGCTCCGGACAGGTTCTCCCCAGCTCTGGAAACACCATATATTTT
- TRBJ2-3 TRBV11-2 - CASSFSSRWGTDTQYF TGTGCCAGCAGCTTCTCTAGCCGCTGGGGCACAGATACGCAGTATTTT
- TRBJ2-1 TRBV4-3 - CASSQDLGLGSNEQFF TGCGCCAGCAGCCAAGACCTAGGACTGGGATCCAATGAGCAGTTCTTC
- TRBJ1-6 TRBV27 TRBD1 CASSAVGTGYNSPLHF TGTGCCAGCAGTGCCGTCGGGACAGGGTATAATTCACCCCTCCACTTT
- TRBJ2-5 TRBV5-6 TRBD2 CASSSITSGRTLETQYF TGTGCCAGCAGCTCAATAACTAGCGGGCGGACTCTAGAGACCCAGTACTTC
- TRBJ1-2 TRBV27 TRBD1 CASSLAGQGGGYTF TGTGCCAGCAGTTTGGCAGGACAGGGGGGTGGCTACACCTTC
- TRBJ2-5 TRBV25-1 TRBD2 CASTPPSGLGETQYF TGTGCCAGCACCCCCCCTAGCGGGCTCGGGGAGACCCAGTACTTC
- TRBJ2-3 TRBV9 - CASSVGSADNTDTQYF TGTGCCAGCAGCGTAGGTTCAGCAGACAACACAGATACGCAGTATTTT
once TRBJ1-6 TRBV19 TRBD1 CASRDRGRTPNSPLHF TGTGCCAGTAGGGACAGGGGGCGAACCCCTAATTCACCCCTCCACTTT
- TRBJ1-2 TRBV7-2 - CASSLAQGYGYTF TGTGCCAGCAGCTTAGCGCAGGGATATGGCTACACCTTC
- TRBJ2-2 TRBV7-2 - CASSLGRAGELFF TGTGCCAGCAGCTTAGGTCGGGCCGGGGAGCTGTTTTTT
- TRBJ2-5 TRBV20-1 - CSGRRDQTQYF TGCAGTGGCCGACGGGATCAGACCCAGTACTTC
medium-sized TRBJ1-5 TRBV4-3 - CASSQSTGSNQPQHF TGCGCCAGCAGCCAATCTACAGGGAGCAATCAGCCCCAGCATTTT
- TRBJ1-2 TRBV28 TRBD1 CASSTGTGAVGYTF TGTGCCAGCAGTACGGGCACAGGGGCAGTCGGCTACACCTTC
- TRBJ2-7 TRBV7-2 - CAGSLGRHAYEQYF TGTGCCGGCAGCTTAGGGCGGCACGCCTACGAGCAGTACTTC
- TRBJ1-6 TRBV5-6 - CASSVGGSPLHF TGTGCCAGCAGTGTGGGGGGTTCACCCCTCCACTTT
- TRBJ2-7 TRBV11-2 TRBD2 CASSSPPSSGRGYEQYF TGTGCCAGCAGCTCTCCCCCTTCCAGCGGGAGGGGGTACGAGCAGTACTTC
- TRBJ2-2 TRBV19 - CASSAGPTGELFF TGTGCCAGTAGTGCGGGGCCCACCGGGGAGCTGTTTTTT
- TRBJ1-2 TRBV16 TRBD1 CASSPGTGLNYGYTF TGTGCCAGCAGCCCCGGGACAGGGCTTAACTATGGCTACACCTTC
- TRBJ2-7 TRBV5-1 - CATPTGPGYEQYF TGCGCCACCCCGACAGGTCCCGGTTACGAGCAGTACTTC
- TRBJ2-5 TRBV28 TRBD2 CASSLGLAGNQETQYF TGTGCCAGCAGTCTGGGACTAGCGGGAAACCAAGAGACCCAGTACTTC
- TRBJ2-2 TRBV18 - CASSQYRDTGELFF TGTGCCAGCTCCCAGTACAGGGACACCGGGGAGCTGTTTTTT
- TRBJ2-1 TRBV9 TRBD2 CASSVVAGVYNEQFF TGTGCCAGCAGCGTAGTAGCGGGGGTCTACAATGAGCAGTTCTTC